This T cell receptor (beta chain) was documented in a study of T cell responses to AZD1222 COVID-19 vaccine. About the study: Pooling was applied to second doses at about 4 or about 12 weeks.

Note on this clone: The antigen is unknown.

Study-wide results and limits: Vaccine-related CD4 TCRs covered spike, predominating at 160-218 and 743-854.

With V trimmed by 2 bases and J by 7 bases, 1 base remained unmatched. From germline, CDR1 is SGHRS and CDR2 YFSETQ. This CDR3 is 14 amino acids long. Produced via immunoSEQ multiplex PCR; TCRdb's table is partial and in-frame only. The repertoire consists of about 150,000 clones, with about nine tenths occurring once and the leading ten covering 2.6%. The starting material was peripheral blood, obtained on day 0 of AZD1222 vaccination. This clonotype originated in an adult in good health. The chain carries TRBV5-1 and TRBJ2-1, with 12 bases that match TRBD2. The CDR3 DNA is TGCGCCAGCAGCTTCCTAGCGGGAGGGAATGAGCAGTTCTTC. Its translation is CASSFLAGGNEQFF.